Included here is one T cell receptor beta chain sequence, with context. V trimming: 5 bases; J trimming: 5 bases; junction bases outside the gene matches: 6. Germline values: CDR1 SGHTA, CDR2 FQGNSA. CDR3 size: 15 residues. The data stem from a study of blood T cell repertoires in COVID-19. Original analysis: Counts of nucleated cells, estimated from reference gene primer amplification, were obtained. The assay was immunoSEQ multiplex PCR, and TCRdb's table has in-frame clones only and misses some. V and J calls and clone size are given by that table; D and trimming were obtained from the DNA. The table has 120,000 or so clones, 80% to 90% seen once; the top ten hold more than 5%.

Sequencing was carried out using peripheral blood. This chain links TRBV7-2 with TRBJ2-3; 11 bases align to TRBD2. This TCR came from a man at least 80 years old with active or convalescent COVID-19. Written as DNA, the CDR3 is TGTGCCAGCAGCCTTAGCGGGGGGGCCTTAGATACGCAGTATTTT. Protein product: CASSLSGGALDTQYF.